Sequencing of this T cell receptor (beta chain) was carried out in a study of tumor and adjacent non-tumor tissue in lung cancer. Study at large: The cohort had roughly 11 adenocarcinoma, 2 squamous cell and 1 small cell patients. Study results and caveats: Compared with tumor, normal lung showed significantly lower TCR diversity.

RNA was extracted from bulk tissue without any cell sorting. More than 3 cm separated this lung sample from the edge of the tumor. Chemotherapy-naive patients with new lung cancer underwent thoracic surgery in China, August–November 2014. The CDR3 totals 14 residues. V was pared by 3 bases and J by 3 bases, with 8 bases between. This clonotype came up a few times. The antigen is undetermined. TCRbeta libraries were built with three rounds of nested PCR, modified from ARM-PCR. TCRdb re-called the multiplex PCR reads with MiXCR, one entry per CDR3 protein. The table lists approximately 62,000 distinct CDR3 sequences, about 61% of them singletons.

The sequence was collected from a man between 65 and 85 years old with non-small cell lung cancer. The chain employs TRBV12-3 or TRBV12-4 and TRBJ1-4; D is ambiguous. What was sequenced was distant non-tumor lung tissue. The CDR3 spells CASSLNLANEKLFF. The DNA for the CDR3 is TGTGCCAGCAGTTTGAATTTGGCTAATGAAAAACTGTTTTTT.